The 10 T cell receptor beta chains in this list originate from one sample, sequenced in a study of neurological immune-mediated disorders. TCRdb ran MiXCR on the 5' RACE reads and lists one entry per CDR3 protein. The sample has 25,000 to 35,000 distinct CDR3 sequences; around 4.5% are singletons. The material sequenced was PBMCs. The receptor set was obtained from a man aged 18 to 30 in good health.

This clonotype appeared many times. V and J are TRBV3-1 and TRBJ2-5; D unresolved. Per the germline V gene, CDR1 is LGHDT and CDR2 is YNNKEL (reference sequence). The CDR3 runs to 15 residues. The ends were cut back, 4 bases at V and 0 bases at J, with 12 bases in the middle. In DNA form, the CDR3 reads TGTGCCAGCAGCCTCCCCAAGAGCAACCAAGAGACCCAGTACTTC. Encoded protein: CASSLPKSNQETQYF.

This clonotype occurred many times. The genes are TRBV7-9 and TRBJ2-1; the match to TRBD1 covers 8 bases. The CDR3 length is 16 residues. The V gene end was trimmed by 4 bases and the J gene end by 0 bases; junction bases not matched to a gene: 5. Germline CDR1 and CDR2: SEHNR and FQNEAQ (reference sequence). The CDR3 is CASSSLGQGSYNEQFF. CDR3 DNA sequence: TGTGCCAGCAGCTCCCTTGGACAGGGCTCCTACAATGAGCAGTTCTTC.

This clonotype was recorded many times. The gene calls are TRBV14 and TRBJ1-4, with a tentative D call TRBD1 (5 bases). V was shortened by 1 base and J by 6 bases, with 12 bases between the two germline ends. CDR1 SGHDN and CDR2 FVKESK come from the germline V gene. The CDR3 spans 15 residues. The CDR3 sequence: CASSQGDAGDEKLFF. The CDR3 DNA reads as TGTGCCAGCAGCCAAGGGGATGCGGGGGATGAAAAACTGTTTTTT.

Ten or more counts support this clonotype. The chain carries TRBV9 and TRBJ2-5, with no clear D. V shed 4 bases and J shed 2 bases, with 9 bases lying between them. In germline, CDR1 is SGDLS, CDR2 YYNGEE. This CDR3 spans 13 amino acids. Here the CDR3 DNA reads TGTGCCAGCAGCTCACGGTCACAAGAGACCCAGTACTTC. As protein: CASSSRSQETQYF.

This clonotype showed up many times. V usage is TRBV5-1 and J usage is TRBJ2-3, with TRBD2 matching 7 bases. This CDR3 contains 14 residues. Looked up from germline, CDR1 is SGHRS and CDR2 is YFSETQ. Unmatched junction bases numbered 7, after V lost 4 bases and J lost 5 bases. CDR3 DNA: TGCGCCAGCAGCGCCGGGGGGTTAGGAGATACGCAGTATTTT. It specifies CASSAGGLGDTQYF. The entire variable domain, with the rest obtained from reference TRBV5-1 and TRBJ2-3, is as follows: KAGVTQTPRYLIKTRGQQVTLSCSPISGHRSVSWYQQTPGQGLQFLFEYFSETQRNKGNFPGRFSGRQFSNSRSEMNVSTLELGDSALYLCASSAGGLGDTQYFGPGTRLTVL.

This clonotype has at least ten counts. The J gene is TRBJ1-2, the V gene TRBV7-3; 7 bases fit TRBD1. The CDR3 is 17 amino acids. Germline V gene lookup returns CDR1 SGHTA and CDR2 FQGTGA. V lost 2 bases to trimming and J lost 4 bases; unmatched junction nucleotides: 13. CDR3 nucleotide sequence: TGTGCCAGCAGCTTAGGTAGTCCGGGACAGACGCCCTATGGCTACACCTTC. Translating gives CASSLGSPGQTPYGYTF.

This clonotype was seen at least ten times. The chain employs TRBV19 and TRBJ2-3; D not certain. This CDR3 has 14 residues. Germline assignment: CDR1 LNHDA and CDR2 SQIVND (reference sequence). Trimming removed 2 bases at V and 3 bases at J, with 9 bases between. The chain's CDR3 is CASSINLPTDTQYF. The CDR3 DNA is TGTGCCAGTAGTATAAATCTACCTACAGATACGCAGTATTTT.

The table lists this clonotype with many counts. The chain is built from TRBV7-2 and TRBJ1-5; 9 bases align to TRBD1. In germline, CDR1 is SGHTA, CDR2 FQGNSA. Trimming cost V 3 bases and J 7 bases; bases outside gene matches: 4. This CDR3 spans 14 amino acids. The CDR3 loop is CASSFTGGRQPQHF. In nucleotides, the CDR3 is TGTGCCAGCAGCTTTACAGGGGGCAGACAGCCCCAGCATTTT.

The table lists this clonotype with many counts. The chain uses TRBV20-1 and TRBJ2-3; TRBD2 might be the D (7 bases). The CDR3 extends over 15 amino acids. Germline assignment: CDR1 DFQATT and CDR2 SNEGSKA (reference sequence). Trimming took 5 bases from V and 0 from J, leaving 15 bases between them. CDR3 loop: CSAWGGQTSTDTQYF. The CDR3 region has the DNA TGCAGTGCTTGGGGGGGCCAGACTAGCACAGATACGCAGTATTTT.

Many counts were recorded for this clonotype. The chain links TRBV20-1 to TRBJ2-1; TRBD1 aligns across 8 bases. V was clipped by 3 bases and J by 1 base; unmatched bases: 2. The CDR3 contains 14 residues. Per the germline V gene, CDR1 is DFQATT and CDR2 is SNEGSKA (reference sequence). CDR3: CSARDRESYNEQFF. The CDR3 nucleotides read TGCAGTGCTAGGGACAGGGAGTCCTACAATGAGCAGTTCTTC.